This note documents a single T cell receptor (beta chain) sequence. The data originate from a study of blood T cells in healthy people across ages. Trimming took 9 bases from V and 5 from J; bases not matched to a gene: 4. From germline, CDR1 is MDHEN and CDR2 SYDVKM. This CDR3 has 12 amino acids. Sample-barcoded 5' priming and a J-beta primer mix drove a second PCR of roughly 6 to 12 cycles. TCRdb reanalysed the 5' RACE reads using MiXCR and keeps one entry per CDR3 protein. The sample consists of some 800,000 distinct CDR3 sequences, under 45% of them appearing once. Sequencing was carried out using blood. The sequence was obtained from a man between 60 and 75 years old in good health. The V call is TRBV28, the J call TRBJ2-7; 10 bases align to TRBD1. The CDR3 spells CASRQGADEQYF. The DNA for the CDR3 is TGTGCCAGTCGACAGGGGGCCGACGAGCAGTACTTC. The full variable domain, rest sourced from reference TRBV28 and TRBJ2-7, is DVKVTQSSRYLVKRTGEKVFLECVQDMDHENMFWYRQDPGLGLRLIYFSYDVKMKEKGDIPEGYSVSREKKERFSLILESASTNQTSMYLCASRQGADEQYFGPGTRLTVT.